This T cell receptor (beta chain) was sequenced during a study of Ad26.COV2.S vaccination and SARS-CoV-2 variants. Study details: Donor had been placed in the Ad26.COV2.S arm of the COV1001 trial. Regarding the study as a whole: Similar non-spike TCR breadth was seen in vaccine and placebo recipients. The study found higher spike-specific TCR breadth in vaccine than placebo recipients.

Sample treatment: some 19 received Ad26.COV2.S at low or high dose, single or two shots; about 5 received placebo; per-sample allocation not given. Repertoires come from day 63 after the first vaccine or placebo injection. Donor was an adult aged 18-55 years in Boston. The V gene lost 6 bases and the J gene lost 9 bases, with 24 bases spanning the gap. Germline values: CDR1 MDHEN, CDR2 SYDVKM. There are 17 residues in the CDR3. Data came from immunoSEQ multiplex PCR; TCRdb stores just in-frame clones and leaves some out. Among 200,000 to 300,000 clones listed, 70% to 90% were seen once. This clone has just one count. Antigen specificity is unknown.

The material was peripheral blood, obtained in a trial of Ad26.COV2.S vaccine versus placebo. The chain employs TRBV28 and TRBJ1-6; TRBD1 might be the D (6 bases). The TCR sequence derives from a person between 18 and 65 years old who received the Ad26.COV2.S COVID-19 vaccine or a placebo. The CDR3 DNA reads as TGTGCCAGCAGACTAACCACCCGGGACAACCCGTCTTCACCCCTCCACTTT. This codes for CASRLTTRDNPSSPLHF.